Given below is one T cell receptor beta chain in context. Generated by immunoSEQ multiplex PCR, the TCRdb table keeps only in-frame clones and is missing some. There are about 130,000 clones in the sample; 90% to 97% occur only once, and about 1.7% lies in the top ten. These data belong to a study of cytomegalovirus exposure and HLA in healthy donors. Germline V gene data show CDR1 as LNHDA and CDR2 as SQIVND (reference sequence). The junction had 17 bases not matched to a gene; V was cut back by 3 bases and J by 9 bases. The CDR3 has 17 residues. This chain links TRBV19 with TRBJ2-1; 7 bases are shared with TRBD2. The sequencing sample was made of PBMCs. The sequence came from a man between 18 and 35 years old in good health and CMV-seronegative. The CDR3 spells CASSMVRLAGAEGEQFF. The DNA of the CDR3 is TGTGCCAGTAGTATGGTCCGCTTGGCGGGAGCGGAGGGTGAGCAGTTCTTC.